The next 17 T cell receptor beta chains were all read from a single sample in a study of blood T cells in healthy people across ages. For the second PCR, which ran for about 7 to 11 cycles, a sample-barcoded 5' primer and a J-beta primer mix were used. From the 5' RACE reads, TCRdb called clonotypes with MiXCR, one entry per CDR3 protein. The sample holds roughly 800,000 distinct CDR3 sequences, roughly 60% seen once. What was sequenced was blood. The source is a man in his thirties or forties in good health.

In its sample, this clonotype ranks as medium-sized. This chain connects TRBV7-2 to TRBJ2-6; no firm D call. This CDR3 has 16 amino acids. Germline assignment: CDR1 SGHTA and CDR2 FQGNSA. V was pared by 1 base and J by 0 bases, with 7 bases between. This CDR3 reads CASSLVRVSGANVLTF. CDR3 bases: TGTGCCAGCAGCTTAGTTCGGGTCTCTGGGGCCAACGTCCTGACTTTC.

This clonotype turned up a few times. The chain has TRBV6-5 and TRBJ2-3, with no clear D. The CDR3 consists of 14 residues. V was shortened by 8 bases and J by 5 bases, with 17 bases between the two germline ends. Germline V gene data show CDR1 as MNHEY and CDR2 as SVGAGI. This chain's CDR3 is CASSIQGSQDTQYF. For the CDR3, the DNA is TGTGCCAGCTCCATCCAAGGGTCACAAGATACGCAGTATTTT.

The chain uses TRBV18 and TRBJ1-5; D uncertain. Germline lookup yields CDR1 KGHSH and CDR2 LQKENI. There are 15 residues in the CDR3. V was trimmed by 2 bases and J by 0 bases, leaving 8 bases between them. The CDR3 coding sequence is TGTGCCAGCTCACCAACGCAGACTAGCAATCAGCCCCAGCATTTT. Amino acids: CASSPTQTSNQPQHF.

This clonotype was counted a few times. This chain connects TRBV15 to TRBJ2-1; 7 bases line up with TRBD1. CDR3 length: 15 residues. V was pared by 1 base and J by 6 bases, with 6 bases of the junction left unmatched. In germline, CDR1 is LNHNV, CDR2 YYDKDF (reference sequence). For the CDR3, the DNA is TGTGCCACCAGCAGAGGACAGGGAAGTCGCAATGAGCAGTTCTTC. It translates to CATSRGQGSRNEQFF.

The chain couples TRBV6-6 to TRBJ2-7; TRBD2 aligns across 7 bases. This CDR3 is 14 amino acids long. Germline CDR1 and CDR2: MNHNY and SVGAGI (reference sequence). V lost 0 bases to trimming and J lost 4 bases; unmatched junction nucleotides: 3. Here the CDR3 reads CASSYSSGAYEQYF. The CDR3 bases are TGTGCCAGCAGTTACTCAAGCGGGGCATACGAGCAGTACTTC.

The chain links TRBV6-5 to TRBJ1-5; 7 bases align to TRBD1. Per the germline V gene, CDR1 is MNHEY and CDR2 is SVGAGI. The CDR3 spans 14 residues. V was pared by 2 bases and J by 6 bases, with 4 bases of the junction left unmatched. CDR3 sequence: CASSYAGDSQPQHF. CDR3 sequence (DNA): TGTGCCAGCAGTTACGCGGGGGACAGTCAGCCCCAGCATTTT.

V is TRBV20-1 and J is TRBJ2-4; D is unclear. The better agreement between TRBJ2-7 and the DNA end casts doubt on the J call. CDR1 is DFQATT and CDR2 is SNEGSKA in the germline V gene (reference sequence). CDR3 length: 12 residues. This CDR3 is CSAKVHRDEQYF. CDR3 sequence (DNA): TGCAGTGCTAAGGTACACAGAGACGAGCAGTACTTC.

This clonotype was picked up a small number of times. The CDR3 is CASSSGQGTEAFF. The CDR3 DNA reads TGTGCCAGCAGCTCTGGACAGGGGACTGAAGCTTTCTTT. J is TRBJ1-1 and V is TRBV7-2; TRBD1 agrees at 9 bases. J lost 5 bases, V lost 4 bases, and 2 bases had no gene match. The CDR3 contains 13 residues. The V gene's germline CDR1 is SGHTA and CDR2 FQGNSA.

The chain carries TRBV11-2 and TRBJ2-5; D perhaps matches TRBD2 (5 bases). The J call may be faulty, since TRBJ2-7 better matches the DNA end. Germline values: CDR1 SGHAT, CDR2 FQNNGV. The CDR3 length is 14 residues. CDR3: CASSERGFTYEQYF. The CDR3 DNA follows: TGTGCCAGCAGCGAACGCGGGTTTACCTACGAGCAGTACTTC.

This chain links TRBV7-3 with TRBJ2-5; the match to TRBD2 covers 14 bases. Germline V lookup: CDR1 SGHTA, CDR2 FQGTGA. The CDR3 is made up of 17 amino acids. V dropped 5 bases and J dropped 0; count of bases not matched to a gene: 5. The CDR3: CASSLGTSGSYQETQYF. The CDR3 DNA is TGTGCCAGCAGCCTAGGGACTAGCGGGAGTTACCAAGAGACCCAGTACTTC.

The chain joins TRBV10-3 to TRBJ2-5; the D gene is possibly TRBD1 (5 bases). The J call may be faulty, since TRBJ2-7 better matches the DNA end. Germline V CDR1 and CDR2: ENHRY, SYGVKD. The CDR3 runs to 14 residues. CDR3 amino acids: CAISTGFAGNEQYF. In DNA, the CDR3 is TGTGCCATCAGTACAGGATTTGCTGGCAACGAGCAGTACTTC.

The V and J genes are TRBV6-6 and TRBJ2-4, with 7 bases aligning to TRBD2. TRBJ2-5 matches the DNA end more closely, so the J call is doubtful. The CDR3 consists of 16 residues. CDR1 is MNHNY, CDR2 SVGAGI, per germline (reference sequence). CDR3 sequence reads: CASSYDAGAGRETQYF. The DNA of the CDR3 is TGTGCCAGCAGTTACGACGCGGGAGCCGGGAGGGAGACCCAGTACTTC.

This chain uses TRBV7-6 with TRBJ2-7; 7 positions agree with TRBD2. From germline, CDR1 is SGHVS and CDR2 FNYEAQ. The CDR3 covers 15 residues. Trimming at V came to 1 base and at J to 0 bases, leaving 3 bases not matched to a gene. The CDR3 DNA sequence: TGTGCCAGCAGCTTAGGGACTAGACACTCCTACGAGCAGTACTTC. Its protein is CASSLGTRHSYEQYF.

Comments on this clonotype: Being one base from a much bigger clone, this may be a read error. This chain joins TRBV7-2 and TRBJ2-7; 12 nucleotides agree with TRBD2. The CDR3 has 19 amino acids. CDR1 SGHTA and CDR2 FQGNSA come from the germline V gene. The junction had 15 bases not matched to a gene; V was cut back by 5 bases and J by 1 base. The DNA for the CDR3 is TGTGCCAGCAGCCAACGGACTAGCGGGATTTCAAGGTCATCCTACGAGCAGTACTTC. Translating it yields CASSQRTSGISRSSYEQYF. Variable domain in full (rest from reference TRBV7-2 and TRBJ2-7): GAGVSQSPSNKVTEKGKDVELRCDPISGHTALYWYRQSLGQGLEFLIYFQGNSAPDKSGLPSDRFSAERTGGSVSTLTIQRTQQEDSAVYLCASSQRTSGISRSSYEQYFGPGTRLTVT.

The chain is built from TRBV27 and TRBJ1-1, with a weak D call TRBD1 (5 bases). V lost 6 bases to trimming and J lost 4 bases, with 18 bases between them. CDR3 length: 15 amino acids. Germline-derived CDR1 and CDR2 are MNHEY and SMNVEV (reference sequence). The CDR3 DNA is TGTGCCAGCAGCCCCGAGTTGGGGCGAGTCACTGAAGCTTTCTTT. Translated: CASSPELGRVTEAFF.

This chain connects TRBV7-9 to TRBJ2-2; the D call may be TRBD1 or TRBD2 (5 bases each). Trimming removed 7 bases from V and 5 bases from J, with 14 bases in between. Germline V gene data show CDR1 as SEHNR and CDR2 as FQNEAQ (reference sequence). The CDR3 extends over 14 amino acids. The CDR3 region has the DNA TGTGCCAGCATGGGACGGGTGGAAACCGGGGAGCTGTTTTTT. Residues: CASMGRVETGELFF.

CDR3 sequence reads: CASSLRKTRDEQFF. CDR3 in DNA: TGTGCCAGCAGTTTGCGTAAGACTAGAGATGAGCAGTTCTTC. V and J are TRBV27 and TRBJ2-1; D possibly corresponds to TRBD2 (6 bases). The V gene's germline CDR1 is MNHEY and CDR2 SMNVEV (reference sequence). The V end lost 3 bases, the J end lost 8 bases, and 14 bases lay between the germline ends. There are 14 residues in the CDR3.